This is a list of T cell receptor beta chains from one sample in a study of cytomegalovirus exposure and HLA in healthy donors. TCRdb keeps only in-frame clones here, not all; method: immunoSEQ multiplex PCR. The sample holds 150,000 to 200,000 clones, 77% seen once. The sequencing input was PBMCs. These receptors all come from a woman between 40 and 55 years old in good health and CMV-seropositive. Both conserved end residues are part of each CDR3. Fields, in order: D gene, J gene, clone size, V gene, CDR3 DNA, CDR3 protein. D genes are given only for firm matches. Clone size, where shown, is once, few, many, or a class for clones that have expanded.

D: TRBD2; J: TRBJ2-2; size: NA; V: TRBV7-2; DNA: TGTGCCAGCAGCTGGACTAGCGGGAGGGGGGAGCTGTTTTTT; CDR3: CASSWTSGRGELFF
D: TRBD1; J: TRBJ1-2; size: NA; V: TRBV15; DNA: TGTGCCACCAGCCCTAGACAGGGGACGGCATATGGCTACACCTTC; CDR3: CATSPRQGTAYGYTF
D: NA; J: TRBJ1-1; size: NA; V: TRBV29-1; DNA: TGCAGCGTTAGGGGGGGGGAATTGAACACTGAAGCTTTCTTT; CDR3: CSVRGGELNTEAFF
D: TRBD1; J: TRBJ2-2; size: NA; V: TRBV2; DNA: TGTGCCAGCAGAAGGACAGGGAAGTCCACCGGGGAGCTGTTTTTT; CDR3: CASRRTGKSTGELFF
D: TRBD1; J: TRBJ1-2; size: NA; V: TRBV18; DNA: TGTGCCAGCTCCCCGGGACAGTATATAGATGGCTACACCTTC; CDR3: CASSPGQYIDGYTF
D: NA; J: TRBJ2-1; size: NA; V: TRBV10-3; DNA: TGTGCCATCAGTCCTAGCAGTGAGCAGTTCTTC; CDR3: CAISPSSEQFF
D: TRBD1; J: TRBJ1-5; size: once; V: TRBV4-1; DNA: TGCGCCAGCAGCCAAGAAACACAGGGGGGGCGGCTCGGCAATCAGCCCCAGCATTTT; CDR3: CASSQETQGGRLGNQPQHF
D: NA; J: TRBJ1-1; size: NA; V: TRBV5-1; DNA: TGCGCCACCGCCCTCGGGGGAGGGGGCACTGAAGCTTTCTTT; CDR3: CATALGGGGTEAFF
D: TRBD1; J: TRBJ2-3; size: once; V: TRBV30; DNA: TGTGCCTGGAGGCCCGACAGGGAGGATACGCAGTATTTT; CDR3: CAWRPDREDTQYF
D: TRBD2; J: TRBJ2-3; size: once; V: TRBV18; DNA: TGTGCCAGCTCACCTCGCCGACAGCGGGGGGAAAGCACAGATACGCAGTATTTT; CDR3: CASSPRRQRGESTDTQYF
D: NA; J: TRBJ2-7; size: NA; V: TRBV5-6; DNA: TGTGCCAGCAGCTTGGCCGGGGGAACCTACGAGCAGTACTTC; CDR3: CASSLAGGTYEQYF
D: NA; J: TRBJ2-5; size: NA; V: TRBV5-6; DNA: TGTGCCAGCAGCTTGCCGACGACTGGGGCCCAAGAGACCCAGTACTTC; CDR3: CASSLPTTGAQETQYF
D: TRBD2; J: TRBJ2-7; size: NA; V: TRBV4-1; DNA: TGCGCCAGCAGCCGTGATGGGACTAGCGTCCACGAGCAGTACTTC; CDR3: CASSRDGTSVHEQYF
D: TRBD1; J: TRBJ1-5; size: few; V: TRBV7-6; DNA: TGTGCCAGCAGCCCCGGACAGGGGTATAGCAATCAGCCCCAGCATTTT; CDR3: CASSPGQGYSNQPQHF
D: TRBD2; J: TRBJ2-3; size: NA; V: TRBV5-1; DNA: TGCGCCAGCAGCACGGCGACTAGCGGGGGGGCAGATACGCAGTATTTT; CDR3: CASSTATSGGADTQYF
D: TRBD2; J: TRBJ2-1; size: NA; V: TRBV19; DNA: TGTGCCAGTAGTGTAGGGACTAGCGGGGGTAATGAGCAGTTCTTC; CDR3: CASSVGTSGGNEQFF
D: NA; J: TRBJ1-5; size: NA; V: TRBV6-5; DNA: TGTGCCAGCAGTTACAGGGGGGGTCAGCCCCAGCATTTT; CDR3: CASSYRGGQPQHF
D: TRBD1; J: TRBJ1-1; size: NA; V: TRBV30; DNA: TGTGCCTGGAGGGCCAGGGACAGGGACACTGAAGCTTTCTTT; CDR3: CAWRARDRDTEAFF
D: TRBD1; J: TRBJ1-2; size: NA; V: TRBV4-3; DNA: TGCGCCAGCAGCCCCGGGACAGGGGGCGTCCACAACTATGGCTACACCTTC; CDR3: CASSPGTGGVHNYGYTF
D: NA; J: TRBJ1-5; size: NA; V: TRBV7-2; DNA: TGTGCCAGCAGCTTGGGAGAAAATCAGCCCCAGCATTTT; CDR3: CASSLGENQPQHF
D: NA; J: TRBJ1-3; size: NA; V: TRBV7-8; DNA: TGTGCCAGCAGCTTAGCGCAGGGGTCTGGAAACACCATATATTTT; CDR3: CASSLAQGSGNTIYF
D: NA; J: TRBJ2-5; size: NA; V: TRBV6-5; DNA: TGTGCCAGCACCCCTTTGCCGCAGTCACAAGAGACCCAGTACTTC; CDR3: CASTPLPQSQETQYF
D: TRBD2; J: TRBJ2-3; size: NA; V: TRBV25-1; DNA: TGTGCCAGCAGTGAATACGGGGGGTTGAAGGGAGATACGCAGTATTTT; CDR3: CASSEYGGLKGDTQYF
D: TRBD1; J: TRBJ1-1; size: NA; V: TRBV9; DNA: TGTGCCAGCAGCTCAGGGACAGGGGGAATTGTGAACACTGAAGCTTTCTTT; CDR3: CASSSGTGGIVNTEAFF
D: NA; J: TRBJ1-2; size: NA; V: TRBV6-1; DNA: TGTGCCAGCAGTGAGGAATTTCAGGAAGTATATGGCTACACCTTC; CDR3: CASSEEFQEVYGYTF
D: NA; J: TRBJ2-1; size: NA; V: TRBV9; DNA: TGTGCCAGCAGCGACCGATATGAGGTGGGCAATGAGCAGTTCTTC; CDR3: CASSDRYEVGNEQFF
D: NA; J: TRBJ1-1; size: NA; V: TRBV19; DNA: TGTGCCAGTAGTATAGCTCCGTGGGCAAACACTGAAGCTTTCTTT; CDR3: CASSIAPWANTEAFF
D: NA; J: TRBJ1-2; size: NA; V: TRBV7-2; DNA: TGTGCCAGCAGCTTATACCGCACGGACCGGGGTGGCTACACCTTC; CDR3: CASSLYRTDRGGYTF
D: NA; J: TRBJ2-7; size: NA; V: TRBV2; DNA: TGTGCCAGCAGACTAGCCCACGAGCAGTACTTC; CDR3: CASRLAHEQYF
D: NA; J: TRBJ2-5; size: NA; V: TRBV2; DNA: TGTGCCAGCAGTGCTCAGGGTTCTCACCAGACCCAGTACTTC; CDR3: CASSAQGSHQTQYF
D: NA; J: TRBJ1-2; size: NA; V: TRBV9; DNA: TGTGCCAGCAGCGTAGAGTCGGGACGGGGGAAGGGCTACACCTTC; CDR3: CASSVESGRGKGYTF
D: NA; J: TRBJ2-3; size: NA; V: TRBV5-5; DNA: TGTGCCAGCAGCTTGGACTATCTCACAGATACGCAGTATTTT; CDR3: CASSLDYLTDTQYF
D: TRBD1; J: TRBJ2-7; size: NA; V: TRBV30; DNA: TGTGCCTCGGGGGACAGGGCCTACGAGCAGTACTTC; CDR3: CASGDRAYEQYF
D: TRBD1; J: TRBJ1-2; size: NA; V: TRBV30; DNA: TGTGCGACAGGGCCAAAGGGGAATGGCTACACCTTC; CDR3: CATGPKGNGYTF
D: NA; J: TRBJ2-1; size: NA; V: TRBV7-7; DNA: TGTGCCAGCAGCCACGACGGCAATCCGGGGAATGAGCAGTTCTTC; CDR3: CASSHDGNPGNEQFF
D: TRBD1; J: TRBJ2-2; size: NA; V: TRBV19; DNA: TGTGCCAGTAGTACTGGACAGGGATTCGCCGGGGAGCTGTTTTTT; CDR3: CASSTGQGFAGELFF
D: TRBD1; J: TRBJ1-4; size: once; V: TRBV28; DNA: TGTGCCAGCCAGACAGGGCGAGGAGAAAAACTGTTTTTT; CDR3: CASQTGRGEKLFF
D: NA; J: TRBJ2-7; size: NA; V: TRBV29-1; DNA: TGCAGCGTTGAGGGCACAAGCTACGAGCAGTACTTC; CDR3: CSVEGTSYEQYF
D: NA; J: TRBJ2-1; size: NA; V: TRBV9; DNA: TGTGCCAGCAGCGTAGCGTCAGGGCTGGGGAATGAGCAGTTCTTC; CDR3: CASSVASGLGNEQFF
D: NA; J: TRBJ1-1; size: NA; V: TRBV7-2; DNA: TGTGCCAGCAGCTTCCTGACAGTGAGGAACACTGAAGCTTTCTTT; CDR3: CASSFLTVRNTEAFF
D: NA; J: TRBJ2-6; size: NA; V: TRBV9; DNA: TGTGCCAGCAGCTCGGGACACTCTATCACTGGGGCCAACGTCCTGACTTTC; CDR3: CASSSGHSITGANVLTF
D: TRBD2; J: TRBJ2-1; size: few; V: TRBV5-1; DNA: TGCGCCAGCAGCTTTTCCACTAGCGGAGCCAATGAGCAGTTCTTC; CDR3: CASSFSTSGANEQFF
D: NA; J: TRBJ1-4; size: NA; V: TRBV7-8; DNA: TGTGCCAGCAGCTCATCAGAGGTTTCTAATGAAAAACTGTTTTTT; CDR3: CASSSSEVSNEKLFF
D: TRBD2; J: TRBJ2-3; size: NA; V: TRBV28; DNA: TGTGCCAGCAGTTCCGTAGCGGGGGGAACAGATACGCAGTATTTT; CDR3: CASSSVAGGTDTQYF
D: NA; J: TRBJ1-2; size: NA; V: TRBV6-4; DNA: TGTGCCAGCAGTGACTTCTACAGGGCCGGTGGCTACACCTTC; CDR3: CASSDFYRAGGYTF
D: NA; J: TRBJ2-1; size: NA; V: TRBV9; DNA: TGTGCCAGCAGCGTAAGACCGTTAGGGGATGAGCAGTTCTTC; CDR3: CASSVRPLGDEQFF
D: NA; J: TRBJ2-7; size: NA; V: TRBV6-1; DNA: TGTGCCAGCAACCCGTACAGGGATCTGTACGAGCAGTACTTC; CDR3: CASNPYRDLYEQYF
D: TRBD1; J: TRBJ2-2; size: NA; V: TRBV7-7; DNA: TGTGCCAGCAGCCCAAGGACAGGGCAGAGCGGGGAGCTGTTTTTT; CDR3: CASSPRTGQSGELFF
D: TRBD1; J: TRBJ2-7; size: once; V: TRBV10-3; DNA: TGTGCCATCAGGGACGGGACAGTAAAAACCTACGAGCAGTACTTC; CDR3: CAIRDGTVKTYEQYF
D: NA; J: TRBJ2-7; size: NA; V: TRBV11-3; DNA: TGTGCCAGCAGCTTACAGGGCCCCGACGAGCAGTACTTC; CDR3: CASSLQGPDEQYF
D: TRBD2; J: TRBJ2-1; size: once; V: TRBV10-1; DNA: TGCGCCAGCAGTGATGGGGTAGCGGGGGGTAATGAGCAGTTCTTC; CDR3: CASSDGVAGGNEQFF
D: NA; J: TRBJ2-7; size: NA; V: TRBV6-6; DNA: TGTGCCAGCAGCCGAGTACAGGGACACCCCTCCTACGAGCAGTACTTC; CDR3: CASSRVQGHPSYEQYF
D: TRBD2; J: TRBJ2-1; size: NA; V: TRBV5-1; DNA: TGCGCCAGCAGCTCTCTAGCGGGGGGGCCTGGTGAGCAGTTCTTC; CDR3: CASSSLAGGPGEQFF
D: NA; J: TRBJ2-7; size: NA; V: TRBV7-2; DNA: TGTGCCAGCAGCTTAGTGGTCAGCTCCTACGAGCAGTACTTC; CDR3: CASSLVVSSYEQYF